This T cell receptor beta chain was sequenced during a study of cytomegalovirus exposure and HLA in healthy donors. Study background: Later, an analysis reported that the 130 or so validation repertoires had used the same platform as the 666 first-cohort repertoires.

Notes on this clone: No antigen is known for it.

Study-level results: Altogether, 160 or so TCR beta chains were recorded as cytomegalovirus-associated. First-cohort TCR clusters tended to co-occur in the 130 or so validation repertoires, a later analysis found.

CDR1 is MNHNY and CDR2 is SVGAGI in the germline V gene (reference sequence). V lost 2 bases and J lost 0, with 10 bases in between. There are 16 residues in the CDR3. Profiling relied on immunoSEQ multiplex PCR, and the TCRdb table lists in-frame clones only, not all of them. The repertoire consists of 200,000 to 250,000 clones, with 80% to 90% occurring once and the leading ten covering about 3%. Donors came from a validation cohort of some 110 subjects, distinct from the first 666-subject cohort. Sequenced: PBMCs. V and J are TRBV6-6 and TRBJ1-4; D is unclear. This TCR was recovered from a man younger than 35 in good health and CMV-seronegative. CDR3 protein: CASSYSGSPTNEKLFF. In DNA form, the CDR3 reads TGTGCCAGCAGTTACAGCGGATCCCCAACTAATGAAAAACTGTTTTTT.